The sequence of this TCR beta chain was determined in a study of tumor and adjacent non-tumor tissue in lung cancer. About the study: Stage I to III disease affected about nine men and several women aged roughly 31 to 76.

This sample's RNA came from whole unsorted tissue. The germline V gene has CDR1 SGHRS and CDR2 YFSETQ. This CDR3 is built from 15 residues. The ends lost 2 bases at V and 5 bases at J; junction bases unmatched: 3. The library came from three nested PCR rounds adapted from ARM-PCR protocols. From the multiplex PCR reads, TCRdb called clonotypes with MiXCR, one entry per CDR3 protein. The data show 68,000 or so distinct CDR3 sequences, 50% to 60% seen once. The study, taken as a whole, reports: Top 100 clones took a larger repertoire share in normal lung. Significantly higher TCR diversity was found in tumor than normal lung. Patients with more diverse tumor TCRs had worse survival.

This clonotype was counted at least ten times. Its antigen remains unknown. This TCR came from a man between 50 and 59 years old with non-small cell lung cancer. Input material: lung tumor tissue. The chain has TRBV5-1 and TRBJ2-1, with 11 bases fitting TRBD1. In nucleotides, the CDR3 is TGCGCCAGCAGCTTAGGGACAGGGGGGAACAATGAGCAGTTCTTC. This codes for CASSLGTGGNNEQFF.